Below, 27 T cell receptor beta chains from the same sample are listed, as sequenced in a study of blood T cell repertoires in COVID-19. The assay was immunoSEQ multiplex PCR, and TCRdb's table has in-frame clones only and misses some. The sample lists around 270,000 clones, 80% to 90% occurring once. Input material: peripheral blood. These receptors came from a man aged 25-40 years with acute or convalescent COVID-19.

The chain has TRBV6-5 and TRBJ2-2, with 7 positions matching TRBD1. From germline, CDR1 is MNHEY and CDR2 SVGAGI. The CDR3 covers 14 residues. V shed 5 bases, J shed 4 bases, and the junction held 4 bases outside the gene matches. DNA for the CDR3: TGTGCCAGCAGTCGAAACAGGGGCACCGGGGAGCTGTTTTTT. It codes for CASSRNRGTGELFF.

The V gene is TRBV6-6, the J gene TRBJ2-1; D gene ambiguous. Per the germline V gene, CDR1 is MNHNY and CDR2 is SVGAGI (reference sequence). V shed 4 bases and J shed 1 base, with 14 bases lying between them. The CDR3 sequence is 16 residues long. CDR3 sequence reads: CASSSQATFSYNEQFF. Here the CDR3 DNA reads TGTGCCAGCAGTTCGCAGGCCACCTTTTCCTACAATGAGCAGTTCTTC.

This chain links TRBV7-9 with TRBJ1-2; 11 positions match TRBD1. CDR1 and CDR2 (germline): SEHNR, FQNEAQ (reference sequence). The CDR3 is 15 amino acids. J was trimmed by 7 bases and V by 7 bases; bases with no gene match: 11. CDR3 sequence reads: CASTSPGTGGSGYTF. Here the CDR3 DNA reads TGTGCCAGCACAAGTCCCGGGACAGGGGGAAGTGGCTACACCTTC.

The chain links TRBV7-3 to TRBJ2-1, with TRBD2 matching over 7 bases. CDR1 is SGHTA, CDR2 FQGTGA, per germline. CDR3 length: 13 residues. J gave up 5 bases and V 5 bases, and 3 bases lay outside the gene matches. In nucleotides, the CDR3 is TGTGCCAGCAGCCCTAGCGGACACAATGAGCAGTTCTTC. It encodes CASSPSGHNEQFF. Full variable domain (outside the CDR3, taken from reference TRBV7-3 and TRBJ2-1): GAGVSQTPSNKVTEKGKYVELRCDPISGHTALYWYRQSLGQGPEFLIYFQGTGAADDSGLPNDRFFAVRPEGSVSTLKIQRTERGDSAVYLCASSPSGHNEQFFGPGTRLTVL.

The CDR3 spells CASSISHNSNQPQHF. The CDR3 nucleotides are TGTGCCAGTAGTATCTCACATAATAGCAATCAGCCCCAGCATTTT. The chain uses TRBV19 and TRBJ1-5; no firm D call. The length of the CDR3 is 15 residues. V lost 3 bases to trimming and J lost 0 bases, with 9 bases between them. Germline loops: CDR1 LNHDA, CDR2 SQIVND (reference sequence).

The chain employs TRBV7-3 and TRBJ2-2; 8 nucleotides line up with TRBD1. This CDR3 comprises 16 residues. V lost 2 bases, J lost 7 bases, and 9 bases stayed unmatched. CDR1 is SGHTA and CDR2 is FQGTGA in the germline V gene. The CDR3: CASSLGQGEGSGELFF. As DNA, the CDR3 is TGTGCCAGCAGCTTAGGACAGGGCGAGGGTAGCGGGGAGCTGTTTTTT.

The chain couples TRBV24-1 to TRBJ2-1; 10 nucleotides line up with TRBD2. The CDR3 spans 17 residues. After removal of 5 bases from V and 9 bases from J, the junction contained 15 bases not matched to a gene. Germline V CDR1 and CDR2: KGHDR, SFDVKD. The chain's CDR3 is CATSGAASGSRMAEQFF. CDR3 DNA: TGTGCCACCAGTGGGGCCGCTAGCGGGAGTAGAATGGCTGAGCAGTTCTTC.

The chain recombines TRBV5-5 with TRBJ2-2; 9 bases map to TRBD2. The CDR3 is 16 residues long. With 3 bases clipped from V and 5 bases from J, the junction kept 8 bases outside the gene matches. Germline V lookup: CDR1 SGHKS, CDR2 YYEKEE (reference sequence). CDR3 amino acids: CASSYSAGGGTGELFF. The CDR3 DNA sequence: TGTGCCAGCAGCTACTCGGCGGGAGGGGGTACCGGGGAGCTGTTTTTT.

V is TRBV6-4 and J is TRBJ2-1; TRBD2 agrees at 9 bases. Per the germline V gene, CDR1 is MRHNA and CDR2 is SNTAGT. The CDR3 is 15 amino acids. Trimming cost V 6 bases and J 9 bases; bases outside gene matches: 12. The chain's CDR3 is CASSPQAGGIGEQFF. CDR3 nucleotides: TGTGCCAGCAGCCCCCAGGCGGGAGGGATCGGTGAGCAGTTCTTC.

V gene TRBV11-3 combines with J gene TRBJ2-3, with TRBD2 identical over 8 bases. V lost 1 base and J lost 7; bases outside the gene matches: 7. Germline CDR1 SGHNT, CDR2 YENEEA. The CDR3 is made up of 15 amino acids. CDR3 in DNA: TGTGCCAGCAGCTTAGGAGGTAGCGGGGCTAATACGCAGTATTTT. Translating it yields CASSLGGSGANTQYF.

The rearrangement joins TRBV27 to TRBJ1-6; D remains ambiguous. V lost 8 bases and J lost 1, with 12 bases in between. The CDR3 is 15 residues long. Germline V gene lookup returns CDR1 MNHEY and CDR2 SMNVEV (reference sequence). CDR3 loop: CASQSRGSYNSPLHF. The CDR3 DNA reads TGTGCCAGCCAGTCTCGGGGATCCTATAATTCACCCCTCCACTTT.

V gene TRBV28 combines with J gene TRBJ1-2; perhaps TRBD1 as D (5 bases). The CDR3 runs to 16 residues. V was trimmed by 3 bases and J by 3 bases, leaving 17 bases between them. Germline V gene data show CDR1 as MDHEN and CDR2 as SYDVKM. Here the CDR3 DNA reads TGTGCCAGCAGTTTTAGAGGGGCGGGGCATTACTATGGCTACACCTTC. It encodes CASSFRGAGHYYGYTF.

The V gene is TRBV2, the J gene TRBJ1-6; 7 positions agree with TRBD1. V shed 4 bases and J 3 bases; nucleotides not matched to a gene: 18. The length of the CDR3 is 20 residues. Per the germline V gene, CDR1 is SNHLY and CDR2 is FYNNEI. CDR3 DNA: TGTGCCAGCAGTGTGCGGGACAGACAAAGCCTACTTATCTATAATTCACCCCTCCACTTT. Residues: CASSVRDRQSLLIYNSPLHF.

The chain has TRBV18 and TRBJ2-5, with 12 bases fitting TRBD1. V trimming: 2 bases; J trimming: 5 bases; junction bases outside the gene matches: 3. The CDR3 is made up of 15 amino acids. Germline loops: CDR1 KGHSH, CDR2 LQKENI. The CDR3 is CASSPGTGGLETQYF. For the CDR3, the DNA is TGTGCCAGCTCACCAGGGACAGGGGGCTTGGAGACCCAGTACTTC.

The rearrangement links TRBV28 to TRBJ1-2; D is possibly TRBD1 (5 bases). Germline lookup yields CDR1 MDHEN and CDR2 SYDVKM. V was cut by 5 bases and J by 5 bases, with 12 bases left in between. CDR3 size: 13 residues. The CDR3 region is CASSRSGVYGYTF. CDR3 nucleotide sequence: TGTGCCAGCAGTCGATCGGGGGTGTATGGCTACACCTTC.

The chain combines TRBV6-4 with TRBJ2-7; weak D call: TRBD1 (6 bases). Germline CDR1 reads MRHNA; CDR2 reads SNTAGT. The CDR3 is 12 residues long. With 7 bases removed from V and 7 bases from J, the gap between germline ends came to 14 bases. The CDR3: CASNRQVREQYF. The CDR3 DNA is TGTGCCAGCAACCGACAGGTCCGGGAGCAGTACTTC.

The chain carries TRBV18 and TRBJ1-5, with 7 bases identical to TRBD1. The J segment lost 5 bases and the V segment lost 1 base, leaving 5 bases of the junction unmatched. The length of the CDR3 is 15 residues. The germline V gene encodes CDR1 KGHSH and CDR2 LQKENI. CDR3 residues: CASSPLGQDDQPQHF. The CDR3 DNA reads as TGTGCCAGCTCACCACTTGGACAGGACGATCAGCCCCAGCATTTT.

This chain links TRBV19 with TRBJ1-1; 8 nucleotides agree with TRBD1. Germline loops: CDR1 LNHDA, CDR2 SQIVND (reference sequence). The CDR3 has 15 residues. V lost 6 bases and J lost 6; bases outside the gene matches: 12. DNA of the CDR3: TGTGCCAGTAGGGAATACAGGGGGATTGGAGCTGAAGCTTTCTTT. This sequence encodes CASREYRGIGAEAFF.

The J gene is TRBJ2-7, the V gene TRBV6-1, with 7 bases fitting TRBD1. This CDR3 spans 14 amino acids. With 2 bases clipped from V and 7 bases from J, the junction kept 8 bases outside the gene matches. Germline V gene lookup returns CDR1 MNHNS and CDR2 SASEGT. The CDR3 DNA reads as TGTGCCAGCAGTGAACAGGCAGGGGGAAATGAGCAGTACTTC. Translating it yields CASSEQAGGNEQYF.

CDR3 sequence reads: CASSIMKGTEKWGYTF. The CDR3 coding sequence is TGTGCCAGTAGTATAATGAAGGGGACAGAAAAGTGGGGCTACACCTTC. The J gene is TRBJ1-2, the V gene TRBV19, with TRBD1 identical over 7 bases. CDR3 length: 16 residues. CDR1 is LNHDA, CDR2 SQIVND, per germline (reference sequence). V trimming: 2 bases; J trimming: 8 bases; junction bases outside the gene matches: 14. Complete variable domain (other parts from reference TRBV19 and TRBJ1-2): DGGITQSPKYLFRKEGQNVTLSCEQNLNHDAMYWYRQDPGQGLRLIYYSQIVNDFQKGDIAEGYSVSREKKESFPLTVTSAQKNPTAFYLCASSIMKGTEKWGYTFGSGTRLTVV.

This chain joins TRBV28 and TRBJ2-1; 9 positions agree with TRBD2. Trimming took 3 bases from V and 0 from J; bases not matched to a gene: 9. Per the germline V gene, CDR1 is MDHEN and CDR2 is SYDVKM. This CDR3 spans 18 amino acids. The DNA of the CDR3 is TGTGCCAGCAGTTTTAATGTACTAGCGGGTTACTCCTACAATGAGCAGTTCTTC. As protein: CASSFNVLAGYSYNEQFF. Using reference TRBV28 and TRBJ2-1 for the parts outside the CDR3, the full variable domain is DVKVTQSSRYLVKRTGEKVFLECVQDMDHENMFWYRQDPGLGLRLIYFSYDVKMKEKGDIPEGYSVSREKKERFSLILESASTNQTSMYLCASSFNVLAGYSYNEQFFGPGTRLTVL.

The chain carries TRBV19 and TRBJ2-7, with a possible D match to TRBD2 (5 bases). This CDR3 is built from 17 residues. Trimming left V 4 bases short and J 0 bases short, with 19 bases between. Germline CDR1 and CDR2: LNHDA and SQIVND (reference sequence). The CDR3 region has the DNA TGTGCCAGTAGTACCGAGAGGGCTGGTAAAAGCTCCTACGAGCAGTACTTC. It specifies CASSTERAGKSSYEQYF.

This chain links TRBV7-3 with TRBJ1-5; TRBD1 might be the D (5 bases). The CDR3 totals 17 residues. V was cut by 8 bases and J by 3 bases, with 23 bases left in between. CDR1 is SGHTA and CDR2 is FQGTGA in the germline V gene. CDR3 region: CASRLSPRGNYNQPQHF. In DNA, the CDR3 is TGTGCCAGCCGATTGTCCCCCCGGGGGAATTACAATCAGCCCCAGCATTTT.

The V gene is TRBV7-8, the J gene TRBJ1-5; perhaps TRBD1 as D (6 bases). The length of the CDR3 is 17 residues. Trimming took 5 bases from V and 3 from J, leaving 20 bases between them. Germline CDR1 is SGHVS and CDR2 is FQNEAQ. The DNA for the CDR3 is TGTGCCAGCAGCCCCTCGAGGGGGTTCACATTCAATCAGCCCCAGCATTTT. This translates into CASSPSRGFTFNQPQHF.

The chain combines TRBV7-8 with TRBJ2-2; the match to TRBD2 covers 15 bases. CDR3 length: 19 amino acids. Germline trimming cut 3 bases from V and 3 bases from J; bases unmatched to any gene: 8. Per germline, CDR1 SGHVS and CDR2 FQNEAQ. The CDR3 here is CASSFTGLAGGGYTGELFF. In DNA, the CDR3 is TGTGCCAGCAGCTTTACGGGACTAGCGGGAGGAGGATACACCGGGGAGCTGTTTTTT.

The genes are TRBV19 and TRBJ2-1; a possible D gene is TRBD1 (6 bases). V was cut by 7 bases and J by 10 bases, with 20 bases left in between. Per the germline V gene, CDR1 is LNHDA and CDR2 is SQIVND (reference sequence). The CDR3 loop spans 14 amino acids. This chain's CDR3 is CASNGRGYQKEQFF. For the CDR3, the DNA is TGTGCCAGTAACGGCAGGGGCTACCAGAAGGAGCAGTTCTTC.

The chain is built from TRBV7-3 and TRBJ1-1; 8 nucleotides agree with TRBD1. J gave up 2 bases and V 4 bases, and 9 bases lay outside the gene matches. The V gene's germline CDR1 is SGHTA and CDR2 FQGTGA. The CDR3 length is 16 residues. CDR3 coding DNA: TGTGCCAGCAGCTCGCAACCCAGGGGGCGAAACACTGAAGCTTTCTTT. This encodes CASSSQPRGRNTEAFF.